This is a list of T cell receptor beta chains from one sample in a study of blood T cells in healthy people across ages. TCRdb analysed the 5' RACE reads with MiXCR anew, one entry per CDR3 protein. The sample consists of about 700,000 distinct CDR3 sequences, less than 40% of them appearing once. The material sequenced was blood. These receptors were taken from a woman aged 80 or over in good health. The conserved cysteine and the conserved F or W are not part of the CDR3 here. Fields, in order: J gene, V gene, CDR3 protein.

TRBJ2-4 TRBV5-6 ASSLWGRGDIQY
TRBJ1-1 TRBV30 AWRGKQGRSTEAF
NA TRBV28 ASRLALGVASSEQY
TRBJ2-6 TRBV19 ASSSTDRVEANVLT
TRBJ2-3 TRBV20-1 SGGRAGETDTQY
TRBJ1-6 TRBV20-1 SAYSALGPPLH
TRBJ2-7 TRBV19 ASSIWQSYEQY
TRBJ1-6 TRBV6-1 ASSERTNSPLH
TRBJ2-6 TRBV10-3 AISEAPGGAGANVLT
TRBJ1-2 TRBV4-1 ASSHLRQGGGYT
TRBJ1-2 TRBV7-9 ASSSLSFLADYGYT
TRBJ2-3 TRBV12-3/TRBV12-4 ASSLRRVRGGTQY
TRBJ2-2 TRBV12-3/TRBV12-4 ATRKGEDTGELF
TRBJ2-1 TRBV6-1 ASSYLGNNEQF
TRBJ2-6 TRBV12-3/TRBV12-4 ASSPGTGVGANVLT
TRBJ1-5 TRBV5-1 ASSGSGTGFVQPQH
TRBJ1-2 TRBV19 ASTTGSYGYT
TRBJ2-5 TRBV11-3 ASSLNRGTKTQY
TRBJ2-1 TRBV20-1 SARALYNEQF
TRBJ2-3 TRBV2 ASTRAFSDTQY
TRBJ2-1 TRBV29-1 SVIAGGPLDEQF
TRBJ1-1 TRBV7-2 ASSLALVRDTEAF
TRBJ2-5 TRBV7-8 ASSPGPGRAGETQY
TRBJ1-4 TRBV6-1 ASSERNFHEKRF
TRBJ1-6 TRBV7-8 ASSLARPGSSYNSPLH
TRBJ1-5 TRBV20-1 SSGQGGRPQH
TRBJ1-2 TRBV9 ASSVVGRDSYT
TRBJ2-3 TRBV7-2 ASGETGILTDTQY
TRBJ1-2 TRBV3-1 ASSQDTAGHIYGYT
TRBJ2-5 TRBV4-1 ASSQDAASRETQY
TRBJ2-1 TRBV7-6 ASSFSGGPQF
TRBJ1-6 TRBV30 AWRREGRAH
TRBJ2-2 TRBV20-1 SARDGESKNTGELF
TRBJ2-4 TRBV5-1 ASSSGLSLAKNIQY
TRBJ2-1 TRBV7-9 SSSPPGPHNEQF
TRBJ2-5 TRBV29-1 SVESGRGGETQY
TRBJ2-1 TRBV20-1 SVGRVASYNEQF
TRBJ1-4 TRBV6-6 ASSYEGGYNEKLF
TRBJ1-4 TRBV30 ACGQGAVEKLF
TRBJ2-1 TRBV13 ASQTGEQF
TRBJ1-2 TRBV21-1 ASEEGRARGYT
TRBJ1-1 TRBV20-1 SALKGVNTEAF
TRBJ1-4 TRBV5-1 ASSLGDRISTNEKLF
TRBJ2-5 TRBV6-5 ASSYSNRGFETQY
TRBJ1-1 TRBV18 ASSKTLGQLNTEAF
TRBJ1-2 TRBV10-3 AISGGGYRDGYT
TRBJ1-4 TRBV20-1 SVPGHEKLF
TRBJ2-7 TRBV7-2 ASRTDRATYEQY
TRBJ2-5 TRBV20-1 SARDRKGGGKRPRETQY
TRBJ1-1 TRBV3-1 ASSLTTTGSSEAF
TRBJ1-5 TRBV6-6 ASSYSGRLNQPQH
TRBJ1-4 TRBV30 AWSVGRGRSEKLF
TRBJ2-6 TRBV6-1 ASSELGLETGANVLT